Listed below are T cell receptor beta chains from one sample, sequenced in a study of T cells after posttransplantation cyclophosphamide. Some clones are missing from TCRdb's copy, which holds only in-frame ones; the method was immunoSEQ multiplex PCR. This repertoire holds about 5,400 clones, and none appear only once. The specimen was PBMCs, collected 377 days after allogeneic stem cell transplant with posttransplant cyclophosphamide. The origin of the receptors is a male patient aged 55 to 70 who received an allogeneic stem cell transplant from a related donor, was CMV-positive, and had acute GVHD only. Some T cells may be the graft donor's. CDR3s include the opening cysteine and the closing phenylalanine or tryptophan. Fields, in order: clone size, D gene, J gene, CDR3 length, V gene, CDR3 protein, CDR3 DNA. The D gene is left open where the match is weak. Size is stated for part of the rows, as once, few or many counts, or as a class when the clone is expanded.

many TRBD1 TRBJ2-7 15 TRBV19 CASSMADRGFYEQYF TGTGCCAGTAGCATGGCGGACAGGGGGTTCTACGAGCAGTACTTC
many TRBD2 TRBJ2-7 12 TRBV2 CASLGGTYEQYF TGTGCCAGCCTGGGGGGGACCTACGAGCAGTACTTC
medium-sized TRBD1 TRBJ1-3 19 TRBV5-4 CASSLGTGSSLNPRNTIYF TGTGCCAGCAGCTTGGGGACAGGGTCGTCCCTCAATCCCCGAAACACCATATATTTT
. . TRBJ1-2 13 TRBV6-1 CASSPGGVYGYTF TGTGCCAGCAGCCCCGGGGGGGTCTATGGCTACACCTTC
many . TRBJ1-2 13 TRBV19 CASSQQGAYGYTF TGTGCCAGTAGTCAACAGGGAGCTTATGGCTACACCTTC
many . TRBJ1-1 16 TRBV7-9 CASSYQTFQGVAEAFF TGTGCCAGCAGCTACCAGACCTTCCAGGGTGTCGCTGAAGCTTTCTTT
many TRBD1 TRBJ2-7 13 TRBV6-6 CASCWDSSYEQYF TGTGCCAGTTGTTGGGACAGCTCCTACGAGCAGTACTTC
many . TRBJ2-2 11 TRBV7-2 CASSFLGELFF TGTGCCAGCAGCTTCTTGGGGGAGCTGTTTTTT
many . TRBJ2-1 16 TRBV11-3 CASSLNGGTVYNEQFF TGTGCCAGCAGCTTGAATGGAGGGACCGTTTACAATGAGCAGTTCTTC
many TRBD2 TRBJ2-2 16 TRBV7-6 CASSLSPSGSTGELFF TGTGCCAGCAGCTTATCGCCTAGCGGTAGCACCGGGGAGCTGTTTTTT
many . TRBJ2-2 14 TRBV30 CAWSTGTNTGELFF TGTGCCTGGAGTACCGGGACGAACACCGGGGAGCTGTTTTTT
many . TRBJ2-7 15 TRBV6-5 CASSYTSGGPYEQYF TGTGCCAGCAGTTACACTTCTGGAGGACCCTACGAGCAGTACTTC
many TRBD1 TRBJ2-5 14 TRBV11-3 CASRGQGIQETQYF TGTGCCAGCAGGGGACAGGGGATTCAAGAGACCCAGTACTTC
. TRBD2 TRBJ2-5 16 TRBV7-2 CASSHDGGGAGETQYF TGTGCCAGCAGCCACGATGGCGGGGGGGCCGGTGAGACCCAGTACTTC
many . TRBJ2-1 14 TRBV7-9 CASSLGRAVYEQFF TGTGCCAGCAGCTTGGGCAGGGCAGTATATGAGCAGTTCTTC
many . TRBJ2-2 14 TRBV7-2 CASSFRENTGELFF TGTGCCAGCAGCTTCAGGGAAAACACCGGGGAGCTGTTTTTT
few . TRBJ1-3 16 TRBV5-8 CASSNRQTSSGNAIYF TGTGCCAGCAGCAACCGACAGACCTCCTCTGGAAACGCCATATATTTT
many . TRBJ2-3 14 TRBV19 CASSTRIGADTQYF TGTGCCAGTAGTACCCGAATAGGGGCGGATACGCAGTATTTT
medium-sized . TRBJ1-4 14 TRBV5-1 CASSREWGNEKLFF TGCGCCAGCAGCAGGGAGTGGGGAAATGAAAAACTGTTTTTT
many TRBD1 TRBJ1-5 15 TRBV19 CASSMMGTENQPQHF TGTGCCAGTAGTATGATGGGGACAGAAAATCAGCCCCAGCATTTT
many TRBD1 TRBJ1-1 14 TRBV6-1 CASSEAGQGREAFF TGTGCCAGCAGTGAAGCCGGACAGGGTAGGGAAGCTTTCTTT
many . TRBJ2-7 14 TRBV6-5 CASSYRQGNFEQYF TGTGCCAGCAGTTATAGGCAGGGAAACTTCGAGCAGTACTTC
many . TRBJ2-5 14 TRBV7-2 CASSSTSWSGTQYF TGTGCCAGCAGTTCTACTAGTTGGAGCGGGACCCAGTACTTC
many TRBD2 TRBJ2-1 16 TRBV27 CASSFLAGGPYNEQFF TGTGCCAGCAGTTTCCTAGCGGGGGGGCCCTACAATGAGCAGTTCTTC
many TRBD2 TRBJ2-1 16 TRBV27 CASSLSLGLAGVEQFF TGTGCCAGCAGTTTAAGCTTGGGACTAGCGGGAGTCGAGCAGTTCTTC
many TRBD2 TRBJ2-7 16 TRBV30 CAAGTAFSGSSYEQYF TGTGCTGCCGGGACCGCATTTAGCGGGAGCTCCTACGAGCAGTACTTC
many . TRBJ2-7 14 TRBV5-1 CASSLDGGPYEQYF TGCGCCAGCAGCTTGGATGGGGGCCCCTACGAGCAGTACTTC
many . TRBJ2-5 13 TRBV5-1 CASSFNMGQTQYF TGCGCCAGCAGCTTTAATATGGGCCAGACCCAGTACTTC
many . TRBJ1-4 12 TRBV12-5 CASGLDLRSMIF TGTGCTAGTGGTTTAGACTTACGGTCCATGATTTTT
many . TRBJ2-2 14 TRBV7-8 CASSSTGNTGELFF TGTGCCAGCAGCTCGACGGGGAACACCGGGGAGCTGTTTTTT
. TRBD1 TRBJ2-7 16 TRBV7-9 CASSQGPRQGVYEQYF TGTGCCAGCAGCCAGGGGCCGAGACAGGGGGTCTACGAGCAGTACTTC
medium-sized TRBD1 TRBJ2-7 15 TRBV10-3 CAIRDPGQVFHEQYF TGTGCCATCAGGGACCCGGGACAGGTATTTCACGAGCAGTACTTC
many . TRBJ2-7 13 TRBV6-1 CASSEAVQYEQYF TGTGCCAGCAGTGAAGCCGTGCAGTACGAGCAGTACTTC
many TRBD2 TRBJ2-7 15 TRBV27 CASSSGLAGPYEQYF TGTGCCAGCAGCTCCGGACTAGCGGGGCCCTACGAGCAGTACTTC
many . TRBJ2-1 13 TRBV9 CASTWLDYNEQFF TGTGCCAGCACCTGGCTAGATTACAATGAGCAGTTCTTC
. TRBD2 TRBJ2-1 15 TRBV7-2 CASSLRGGSYNEQFF TGTGCCAGCAGCCTTCGGGGGGGCTCCTACAATGAGCAGTTCTTC
many . TRBJ1-2 13 TRBV5-6 CASSASPLPSLNF TGTGCCAGCAGCGCTAGTCCGTTACCTTCCCTCAACTTC
many TRBD1 TRBJ1-2 15 TRBV27 CASSYGQGLNYGYTF TGTGCCAGCAGTTACGGACAGGGTCTAAACTATGGCTACACCTTC
many TRBD2 TRBJ2-7 14 TRBV2 CASRVAGGPYEQYF TGTGCCAGCAGGGTAGCGGGAGGGCCCTACGAGCAGTACTTC
. TRBD1 TRBJ2-7 14 TRBV6-5 CASSRTGISYEQYF TGTGCCAGCAGCCGGACAGGGATCTCCTACGAGCAGTACTTC
many . TRBJ2-5 15 TRBV6-5 CASSYLDWGVETQYF TGTGCCAGCAGTTACCTAGATTGGGGGGTAGAGACCCAGTACTTC
many . TRBJ1-5 13 TRBV6-1 CASRRSLNQPQHF TGTGCCAGCAGGAGGTCGCTTAATCAGCCCCAGCATTTT
many . TRBJ1-2 13 TRBV28 CASTGDLYYGYTF TGTGCCAGCACAGGGGATCTCTACTATGGCTACACCTTC
many TRBD1 TRBJ1-2 18 TRBV12-5 CASGLALTSGTGIYGYTF TGTGCTAGTGGTTTGGCCTTAACCTCCGGGACAGGGATCTATGGCTACACCTTC
many . TRBJ1-2 13 TRBV19 CASIAQGSYGYTF TGTGCCAGTATTGCCCAGGGAAGCTATGGCTACACCTTC
many . TRBJ2-5 15 TRBV5-4 CASSGGLGGPETQYF TGTGCCAGCAGCGGGGGACTCGGAGGGCCAGAGACCCAGTACTTC
many . TRBJ2-1 12 TRBV7-3 CASSPNDNEQFF TGTGCCAGCAGCCCTAACGACAATGAGCAGTTCTTC
many . TRBJ1-4 14 TRBV5-6 CASSLDSGHEKLFF TGTGCCAGCAGCTTGGACAGTGGGCATGAAAAACTGTTTTTT
many TRBD1 TRBJ2-5 21 TRBV4-2 CASSQDRVGPRGTEYQETQYF TGTGCCAGCAGCCAAGATAGGGTCGGTCCTAGGGGGACAGAGTACCAAGAGACCCAGTACTTC
many . TRBJ1-1 13 TRBV19 CASGIPGGIEAFF TGTGCCAGTGGTATTCCCGGCGGGATTGAAGCTTTCTTT
many . TRBJ2-3 12 TRBV29-1 CSVESASDTQYF TGCAGCGTTGAAAGTGCGTCGGATACGCAGTATTTT